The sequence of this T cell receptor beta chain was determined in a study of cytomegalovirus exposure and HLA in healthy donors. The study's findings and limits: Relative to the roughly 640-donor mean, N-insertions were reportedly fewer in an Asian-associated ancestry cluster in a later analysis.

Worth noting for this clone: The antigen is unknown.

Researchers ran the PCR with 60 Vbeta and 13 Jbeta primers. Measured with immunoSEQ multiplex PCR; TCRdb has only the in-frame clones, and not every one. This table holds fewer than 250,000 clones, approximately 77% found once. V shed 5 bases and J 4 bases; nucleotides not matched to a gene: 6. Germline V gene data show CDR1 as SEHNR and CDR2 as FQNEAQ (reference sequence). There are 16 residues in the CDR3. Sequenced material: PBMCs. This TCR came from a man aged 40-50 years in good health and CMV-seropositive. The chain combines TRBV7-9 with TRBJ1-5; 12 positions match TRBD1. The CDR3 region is CASSIGTGGGNQPQHF. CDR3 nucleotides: TGTGCCAGCAGCATTGGGACAGGGGGCGGTAATCAGCCCCAGCATTTT.